This T cell receptor (beta chain) was observed in a study of cytomegalovirus exposure and HLA in healthy donors. Study-level information: Out of about 180 million T cells, an earlier analysis found some 120 million unique TCR beta sequences in total. General study findings and limits: An observed cluster of highly shared sequence variants was recorded as a likely sequencing artifact.

On this clone: Its cognate antigen is unknown.

The CDR3 consists of 15 residues. Germline V gene lookup returns CDR1 LNHNV and CDR2 YYDKDF (reference sequence). The V segment lost 4 bases and the J segment 2 bases; nucleotides outside the gene matches: 5. PCR amplification relied on 60 Vbeta primers (plus 13 Jbeta primers). Assay used: immunoSEQ multiplex PCR; TCRdb lists only in-frame clones, some missing. The table lists about 120,000 clones, around 72% of them singletons. V usage is TRBV15 and J usage is TRBJ2-3; the match to TRBD2 covers 8 bases. The sequenced sample consisted of PBMCs. The sequence came from a woman aged 40 to 50 in good health and CMV-seropositive. CDR3 in amino acids: CATSTAGEPTDTQYF. The CDR3 bases are TGTGCCACCAGCACAGCGGGGGAGCCCACAGATACGCAGTATTTT.